Below, 8 T cell receptor beta chains from the same sample are listed, as sequenced in a study of blood T cells in healthy people across ages. Alongside a J-beta primer mix, a sample-barcoded 5' primer served in a second PCR lasting about 7 to 12 cycles. TCRdb ran MiXCR on the 5' RACE reads and lists one entry per CDR3 protein. The table has approximately 880,000 distinct CDR3 sequences, roughly 50% seen once. Sequences were obtained from blood. Every receptor here comes from a man aged 25-45 years in good health.

This chain connects TRBV7-9 to TRBJ2-1; weak D call: TRBD1 (5 bases). The V end was cut by 2 bases, the J end by 6 bases, with 11 bases between. Germline values: CDR1 SEHNR, CDR2 FQNEAQ (reference sequence). The CDR3 extends over 14 amino acids. The CDR3 region has the DNA TGTGCCAGCAGCTTACTCCCCCAGGGCAATGAGCAGTTCTTC. This gives the protein CASSLLPQGNEQFF.

This clonotype was detected only a few times. The chain employs TRBV20-1 and TRBJ2-1, with D possibly TRBD1 on 6 matching bases. The V gene's germline CDR1 is DFQATT and CDR2 SNEGSKA (reference sequence). With 6 bases removed from V and 5 bases from J, the gap between germline ends came to 17 bases. This CDR3 has 14 residues. The CDR3 DNA sequence: TGCAGTGCCGGAGGCAGGGGTTTTAACAATGAGCAGTTCTTC. It yields the protein CSAGGRGFNNEQFF.

This chain connects TRBV4-1 to TRBJ2-6; D gene uncertain. The CDR3 loop spans 14 amino acids. V was trimmed by 2 bases and J by 3 bases, leaving 5 bases between them. Germline CDR1 MGHRA, CDR2 YSYEKL. DNA for the CDR3: TGCGCCAGCAGCCAACAAGGTGGGGCCAACGTCCTGACTTTC. This sequence encodes CASSQQGGANVLTF.

This sequence joins TRBV28 and TRBJ2-7, with 8 bases that match TRBD2. V was clipped by 7 bases and J by 5 bases; unmatched bases: 7. Germline CDR1 reads MDHEN; CDR2 reads SYDVKM. The CDR3 has 13 residues. The CDR3 coding sequence is TGTGCCAGCACCTCCGGGAGGGTCCACGAGCAGTACTTC. Translating gives CASTSGRVHEQYF.

This clonotype was seen repeatedly, ten times or more. The chain uses TRBV12-3 or TRBV12-4 and TRBJ2-7; D is unresolved. Trimming stripped 6 bases from V and 2 bases from J, with 11 bases between. This CDR3 contains 13 residues. This chain's CDR3 is CASSVTGPYEQYF. The CDR3 nucleotides are TGTGCCAGCAGCGTGACCGGACCCTACGAGCAGTACTTC.

About this clonotype itself: The junction departs from the called germline gene at one end, perhaps through a read error. The chain uses TRBV20-1 and TRBJ2-7; a weak D match, TRBD2 (5 bases). This CDR3 contains 14 residues. Per the germline V gene, CDR1 is DFQATT and CDR2 is SNEGSKA (reference sequence). The CDR3 DNA reads TGCGGTGCTAGGAACCAAATGAGGGTCCACGAGCAGTACTTC. Translation gives CGARNQMRVHEQYF.

This clonotype was picked up a small number of times. As DNA, the CDR3 is TGCAGCGTTGAAACGGTCGACGAGCAGTACTTC. Translating gives CSVETVDEQYF. J is TRBJ2-7 and V is TRBV29-1, with D unclear. Germline V lookup: CDR1 SQVTM, CDR2 ANQGSEA. V lost 2 bases, J lost 5 bases, and 7 bases lay in between. The CDR3 extends over 11 amino acids.

The chain combines TRBV10-3 with TRBJ1-5, with D perhaps matching TRBD1 (5 bases). CDR1 is ENHRY and CDR2 is SYGVKD in the germline V gene. Trimming removed 11 bases from V and 5 bases from J, with 19 bases in between. The CDR3 extends over 14 amino acids. The CDR3 nucleotides read TGTGCCTCCGGGGGAGGGAACGGTGATCAGCCCCAGCATTTT. It specifies CASGGGNGDQPQHF.